This TCR beta chain was documented in a study of blood T cells in healthy people across ages. The CDR3 has 17 amino acids. The germline CDR1 and CDR2 sequences are MDHEN and SYDVKM. The V gene lost 6 bases and the J gene lost 1 base, with 21 bases spanning the gap. Every sample yielded at least 6.5 million isolated PBMCs. Primers used in a second PCR of about 6 to 11 cycles were a sample-barcoded 5' primer and a J-beta primer mix. Each cDNA molecule carried a tag from a template-switch adaptor that contained 12 random nucleotides. A single record per CDR3 protein comes from TCRdb applying MiXCR to the 5' RACE reads. The repertoire has approximately 1.5 million distinct CDR3 sequences, approximately 43% of them found once; the top ten carry about 4%.

This sequence joins TRBV28 and TRBJ1-2; the D gene is possibly TRBD1 (5 bases). The receptor was derived from a woman aged 18-35 years in good health. The sequencing input was blood. The CDR3 protein is CASSPPTEDIINYGYTF. As DNA, the CDR3 is TGTGCCAGCAGCCCTCCGACAGAAGACATAATTAACTATGGCTACACCTTC.